This TCR beta chain emerged from a study of blood T cell repertoires in COVID-19. Whole-study context: The United States, Italy and Spain were the sources of the acute and convalescent COVID-19 samples. Sources were T cells, B-cell-depleted T cells, or PBMCs; the material itself was cDNA or gDNA.

The CDR3 runs 15 residues. CDR1 is GTSNPN, CDR2 SVGIG, per germline (reference sequence). V lost 0 bases and J 2 bases, leaving 11 bases between the germline ends. Original data processing: Estimation of nucleated cell counts relied on the amplification of reference gene primers. Assay: immunoSEQ multiplex PCR; the TCRdb copy retains only in-frame clones and omits some. V and J calls and clone size come straight from that table; D and trimming were deduced from the DNA. The sample shows around 260,000 clones, over 75% of them seen only once. Sample: peripheral blood. The origin of this receptor is a human donor in a cohort sampled during active COVID-19. The V gene is TRBV30, the J gene TRBJ1-5; D may be TRBD1 (6 bases). CDR3 bases: TGTGCCTGGAGTGTAATCAGGGGCGGCAATCAGCCCCAGCATTTT. It translates to CAWSVIRGGNQPQHF.